Listed below are T cell receptor beta chains from one sample, sequenced in a study of identical twins. TCRdb re-derived calls from the 5' RACE reads in MiXCR, one entry per CDR3 protein. The repertoire holds under 300,000 distinct CDR3 sequences, with 11% to 15% as singletons. Input material: memory (CD45RO+) T cells sorted from blood. These receptors originate from a woman aged 18-30 years in good health. CDR3s include the opening cysteine and the closing phenylalanine or tryptophan. Fields, in order: CDR3 DNA, CDR3 protein, clone size, V gene, D gene, J gene. The D gene is left open where the match is weak. The size field is filled for only some rows; it gives once, few, many or a size class.

cdr3_nt: TGTGCCAGCAGCCCTGCGGCTGAGACCCAGTACTTC
cdr3_aa: CASSPAAETQYF
clone_size: few
v_call: TRBV7-2
d_call: NA
j_call: TRBJ2-5

cdr3_nt: TGTGCCAGCAGTTTACAGGAGGCAGTTAATGAGCAGTTCTTC
cdr3_aa: CASSLQEAVNEQFF
clone_size: few
v_call: TRBV12-3/TRBV12-4
d_call: NA
j_call: TRBJ2-1

cdr3_nt: TGTGCCAGCAGCTTTCCGGGACTAGCGGACGCGGATACGCAGTATTTT
cdr3_aa: CASSFPGLADADTQYF
clone_size: medium-sized
v_call: TRBV7-9
d_call: TRBD2
j_call: TRBJ2-3

cdr3_nt: TGTGCCAGCAGCTTCGCAGGGATTAGAGCTAACTATGGCTACACCTTC
cdr3_aa: CASSFAGIRANYGYTF
clone_size: NA
v_call: TRBV11-2
d_call: NA
j_call: TRBJ1-2

cdr3_nt: TGCGCCAGCAGCTTACAGGGGGCGCGGGACACTGAAGCTTTCTTT
cdr3_aa: CASSLQGARDTEAFF
clone_size: NA
v_call: TRBV5-1
d_call: TRBD1
j_call: TRBJ1-1

cdr3_nt: TGTGCCAGCAGTGAAGCGCGGTCTCAGCCCCAGCATTTT
cdr3_aa: CASSEARSQPQHF
clone_size: NA
v_call: TRBV2
d_call: NA
j_call: TRBJ1-5

cdr3_nt: TGTGCCAGCAGTGAAGGTGGCCGCACAGATACGCAGTATTTT
cdr3_aa: CASSEGGRTDTQYF
clone_size: NA
v_call: TRBV2
d_call: NA
j_call: TRBJ2-3

cdr3_nt: TGTGCCAGCAGTTTAGGAAGTTGGGGAGACACTGAAGCTTTCTTT
cdr3_aa: CASSLGSWGDTEAFF
clone_size: NA
v_call: TRBV27
d_call: NA
j_call: TRBJ1-1

cdr3_nt: TGTGCCAGCAGTCTCCGGGACGGGGTTGGTTCACCCCTCCACTTT
cdr3_aa: CASSLRDGVGSPLHF
clone_size: few
v_call: TRBV12-3/TRBV12-4
d_call: NA
j_call: TRBJ1-6

cdr3_nt: TGCAGTGCTCCGAACAATGAGCAGTTCTTC
cdr3_aa: CSAPNNEQFF
clone_size: NA
v_call: TRBV20-1
d_call: NA
j_call: TRBJ2-1

cdr3_nt: TGTGCCAGCAGTCCCCAGGGTAGCAGAAACACCATATATTTT
cdr3_aa: CASSPQGSRNTIYF
clone_size: many
v_call: TRBV6-1
d_call: NA
j_call: TRBJ1-3

cdr3_nt: TGTGCCAGCACAACAAACTATTCACCCCTCCACTTT
cdr3_aa: CASTTNYSPLHF
clone_size: NA
v_call: TRBV5-6
d_call: NA
j_call: TRBJ1-6

cdr3_nt: TGCGCCAGCAGCCAAGAGGTCGGACTAGCCACCTACGAGCAGTACTTC
cdr3_aa: CASSQEVGLATYEQYF
clone_size: few
v_call: TRBV4-1
d_call: TRBD2
j_call: TRBJ2-7

cdr3_nt: TGCAGCGTTGAAGATCTGTCGATTGGGACTGAAGCTTTCTTT
cdr3_aa: CSVEDLSIGTEAFF
clone_size: few
v_call: TRBV29-1
d_call: NA
j_call: TRBJ1-1

cdr3_nt: TGTGCCAGCAGCGTAGGCACTAGCCAAAGCACAGATACGCAGTATTTT
cdr3_aa: CASSVGTSQSTDTQYF
clone_size: NA
v_call: TRBV9
d_call: NA
j_call: TRBJ2-3

cdr3_nt: TGTGCCAGCAGCTTAGAACAGGGTGTCTCCTACGAGCAGTACTTC
cdr3_aa: CASSLEQGVSYEQYF
clone_size: few
v_call: TRBV7-9
d_call: NA
j_call: TRBJ2-7

cdr3_nt: TGTGCCACCAGTGATTTTGGGACAGACTACACCTTC
cdr3_aa: CATSDFGTDYTF
clone_size: NA
v_call: TRBV24-1
d_call: TRBD1
j_call: TRBJ1-2

cdr3_nt: TGTGCCAGCAGCCGCCGGGGGGCAGAGACCCAGTACTTC
cdr3_aa: CASSRRGAETQYF
clone_size: many
v_call: TRBV3-1
d_call: NA
j_call: TRBJ2-5

cdr3_nt: TGTGCCAGCAGTTTTAGACTAGACGGGACCCAGTACTTC
cdr3_aa: CASSFRLDGTQYF
clone_size: few
v_call: TRBV27
d_call: NA
j_call: TRBJ2-5

cdr3_nt: TGCAGTGCCTGGGCGACGGTCACTGAAGCTTTCTTT
cdr3_aa: CSAWATVTEAFF
clone_size: NA
v_call: TRBV20-1
d_call: NA
j_call: TRBJ1-1

cdr3_nt: TGTGCCAGCAGGGGGACTAGCGGGAGCTATGAGCAGTTCTTC
cdr3_aa: CASRGTSGSYEQFF
clone_size: many
v_call: TRBV12-3/TRBV12-4
d_call: TRBD2
j_call: TRBJ2-1

cdr3_nt: TGTGCCAGCAGTTTATCGCAGTTGGGTCAGCCCCAGCATTTT
cdr3_aa: CASSLSQLGQPQHF
clone_size: NA
v_call: TRBV12-3/TRBV12-4
d_call: NA
j_call: TRBJ1-5

cdr3_nt: TGTGCCAGCAGGGGACTAGCGGGAGGATCCCCAATCCCCAATGAGCAGTTCTTC
cdr3_aa: CASRGLAGGSPIPNEQFF
clone_size: NA
v_call: TRBV2
d_call: TRBD2
j_call: TRBJ2-1

cdr3_nt: TGCAGCGTTGGGGCAGGGCTCAATCAGCCCCAGCATTTT
cdr3_aa: CSVGAGLNQPQHF
clone_size: NA
v_call: TRBV29-1
d_call: NA
j_call: TRBJ1-5

cdr3_nt: TGCGCCAGCAGCCAAGATTGGGCCGGGGGGGTGACGTTCTTC
cdr3_aa: CASSQDWAGGVTFF
clone_size: NA
v_call: TRBV4-1
d_call: TRBD2
j_call: TRBJ2-1

cdr3_nt: TGTGCCGTTTCAATAGTCGGCACTGAAGCTTTCTTT
cdr3_aa: CAVSIVGTEAFF
clone_size: NA
v_call: TRBV10-3
d_call: NA
j_call: TRBJ1-1

cdr3_nt: TGCAGCGTCGGCCGGACTAGCGTCGATGAGCAGTTCTTC
cdr3_aa: CSVGRTSVDEQFF
clone_size: NA
v_call: TRBV29-1
d_call: TRBD2
j_call: TRBJ2-1

cdr3_nt: TGTGCCAGCAGCCCAGTTCAGGGAACCTACGAGCAGTACTTC
cdr3_aa: CASSPVQGTYEQYF
clone_size: NA
v_call: TRBV13
d_call: NA
j_call: TRBJ2-7

cdr3_nt: TGTGCCAGCAGTATTCAATGGGGCCCTAACTATGGCTACACCTTC
cdr3_aa: CASSIQWGPNYGYTF
clone_size: NA
v_call: TRBV27
d_call: NA
j_call: TRBJ1-2

cdr3_nt: TGTGCCAGCAGTCTTGGACAGCTGAGAGAATATGGCTACACCTTC
cdr3_aa: CASSLGQLREYGYTF
clone_size: NA
v_call: TRBV12-3/TRBV12-4
d_call: NA
j_call: TRBJ1-2

cdr3_nt: TGTGCCAGCAGCTTGGCCGGGAGTTCCGGGGCCAACGTCCTGACTTTC
cdr3_aa: CASSLAGSSGANVLTF
clone_size: once
v_call: TRBV5-6
d_call: NA
j_call: TRBJ2-6

cdr3_nt: TGCGCCAGCAGTCCCAGTGGAAGTTTATATGTTAACACTGAAGCTTTCTTT
cdr3_aa: CASSPSGSLYVNTEAFF
clone_size: NA
v_call: TRBV10-2
d_call: NA
j_call: TRBJ1-1

cdr3_nt: TGCAGCGTTGGAGAGCCGGGACGCCACGAGCAGTACTTC
cdr3_aa: CSVGEPGRHEQYF
clone_size: few
v_call: TRBV29-1
d_call: NA
j_call: TRBJ2-7

cdr3_nt: TGCGCCAGCAGCTCCCCCGTCTCGGGGGCCCTCTCCTACGAGCAGTACTTC
cdr3_aa: CASSSPVSGALSYEQYF
clone_size: NA
v_call: TRBV5-1
d_call: NA
j_call: TRBJ2-7

cdr3_nt: TGTGCCAGCTCACAATCGCAGGGGGCTGAAGAGACCCAGTACTTC
cdr3_aa: CASSQSQGAEETQYF
clone_size: few
v_call: TRBV18
d_call: TRBD1
j_call: TRBJ2-5